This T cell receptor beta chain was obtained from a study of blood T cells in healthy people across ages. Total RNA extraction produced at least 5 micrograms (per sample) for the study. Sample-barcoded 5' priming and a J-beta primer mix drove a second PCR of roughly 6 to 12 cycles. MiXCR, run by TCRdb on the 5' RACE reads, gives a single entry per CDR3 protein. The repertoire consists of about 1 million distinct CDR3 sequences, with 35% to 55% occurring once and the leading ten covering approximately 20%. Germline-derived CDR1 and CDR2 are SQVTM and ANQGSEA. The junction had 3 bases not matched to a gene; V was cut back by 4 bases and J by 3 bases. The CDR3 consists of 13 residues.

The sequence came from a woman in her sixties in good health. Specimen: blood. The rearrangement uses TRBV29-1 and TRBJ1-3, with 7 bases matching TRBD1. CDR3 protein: CSVGTGVGNTIYF. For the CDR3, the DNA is TGCAGCGTTGGAACAGGGGTTGGAAACACCATATATTTT.